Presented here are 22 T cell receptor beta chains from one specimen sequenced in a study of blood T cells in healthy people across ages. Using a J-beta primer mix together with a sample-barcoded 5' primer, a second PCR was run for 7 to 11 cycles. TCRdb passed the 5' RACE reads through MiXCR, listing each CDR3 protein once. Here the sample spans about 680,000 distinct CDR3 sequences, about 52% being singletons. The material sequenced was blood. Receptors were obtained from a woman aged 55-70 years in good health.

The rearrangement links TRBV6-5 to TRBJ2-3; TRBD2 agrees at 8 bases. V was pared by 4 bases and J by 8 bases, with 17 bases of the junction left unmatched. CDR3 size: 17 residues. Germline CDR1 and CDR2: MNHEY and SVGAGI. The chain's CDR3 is CASSWGRGGLLPGTQYF. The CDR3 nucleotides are TGTGCCAGCAGTTGGGGCCGGGGGGGCCTTCTCCCCGGTACGCAGTATTTT.

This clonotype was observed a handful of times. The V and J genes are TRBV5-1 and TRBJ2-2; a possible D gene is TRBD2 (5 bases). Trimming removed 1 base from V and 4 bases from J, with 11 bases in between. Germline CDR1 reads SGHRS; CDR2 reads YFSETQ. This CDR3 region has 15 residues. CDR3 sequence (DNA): TGCGCCAGCAGCTTGCCGCCCGCGGGCACCGGGGAGCTGTTTTTT. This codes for CASSLPPAGTGELFF.

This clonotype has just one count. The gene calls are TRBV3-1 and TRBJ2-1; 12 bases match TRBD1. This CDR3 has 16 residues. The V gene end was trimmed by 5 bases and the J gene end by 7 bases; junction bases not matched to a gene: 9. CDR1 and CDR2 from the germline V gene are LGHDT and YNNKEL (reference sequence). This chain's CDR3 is CASSKARDRGLNEQFF. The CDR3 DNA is TGTGCCAGCAGCAAGGCCCGGGACAGGGGGCTAAATGAGCAGTTCTTC.

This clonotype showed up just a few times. CDR3 amino acids: CASSPSGLGANYGYTF. CDR3 DNA: TGTGCCAGCAGCCCCTCAGGCCTCGGGGCTAACTATGGCTACACCTTC. This chain links TRBV27 with TRBJ1-2; no definite D call. The V gene's germline CDR1 is MNHEY and CDR2 SMNVEV (reference sequence). This CDR3 spans 16 amino acids. Trimming pared 6 bases from V and 0 bases from J, leaving 17 bases between.

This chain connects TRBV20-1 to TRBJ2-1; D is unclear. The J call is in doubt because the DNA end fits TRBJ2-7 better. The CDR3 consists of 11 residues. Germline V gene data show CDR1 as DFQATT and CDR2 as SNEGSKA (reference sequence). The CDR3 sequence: CSAKGYNEQYF. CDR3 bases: TGCAGTGCAAAAGGGTACAATGAGCAGTACTTC.

CDR3 bases: TGCAGCGTTGGATGGACAGAATATGGCTACACCTTC. This encodes CSVGWTEYGYTF. This rearrangement joins TRBV29-1 to TRBJ1-2; maybe TRBD1 (6 bases). Germline V lookup: CDR1 SQVTM, CDR2 ANQGSEA. Trimming stripped 4 bases from V and 5 bases from J, with 11 bases between. CDR3 size: 12 residues.

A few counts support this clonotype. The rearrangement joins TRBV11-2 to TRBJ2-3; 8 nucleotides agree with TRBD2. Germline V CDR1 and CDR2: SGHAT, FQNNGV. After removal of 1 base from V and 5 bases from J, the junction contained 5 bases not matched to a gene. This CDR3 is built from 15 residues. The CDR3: CASSLAGGFLDTQYF. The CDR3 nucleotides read TGTGCCAGCAGCTTAGCGGGAGGGTTTTTAGATACGCAGTATTTT.

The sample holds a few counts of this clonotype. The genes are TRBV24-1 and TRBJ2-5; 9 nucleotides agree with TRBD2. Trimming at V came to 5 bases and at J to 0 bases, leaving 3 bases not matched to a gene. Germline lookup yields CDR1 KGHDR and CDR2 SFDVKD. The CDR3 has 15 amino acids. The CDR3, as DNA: TGTGCCACCAGTGGGGCGGGAGGGTACCAAGAGACCCAGTACTTC. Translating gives CATSGAGGYQETQYF.

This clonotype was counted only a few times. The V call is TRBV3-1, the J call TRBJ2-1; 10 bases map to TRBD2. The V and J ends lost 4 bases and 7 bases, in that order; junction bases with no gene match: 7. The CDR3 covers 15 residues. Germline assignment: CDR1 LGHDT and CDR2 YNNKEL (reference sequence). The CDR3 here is CASSLLAGDVNEQFF. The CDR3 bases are TGTGCCAGCAGCCTGCTAGCGGGAGATGTGAATGAGCAGTTCTTC.

The CDR3 sequence: CASSVVADPYNEQFF. The CDR3 DNA reads as TGTGCCAGCAGCGTAGTTGCTGACCCTTACAATGAGCAGTTCTTC. The genes are TRBV9 and TRBJ2-1; D remains ambiguous. The V end was cut by 0 bases, the J end by 4 bases, with 11 bases between. The CDR3 totals 15 residues. Germline CDR1 is SGDLS and CDR2 is YYNGEE.

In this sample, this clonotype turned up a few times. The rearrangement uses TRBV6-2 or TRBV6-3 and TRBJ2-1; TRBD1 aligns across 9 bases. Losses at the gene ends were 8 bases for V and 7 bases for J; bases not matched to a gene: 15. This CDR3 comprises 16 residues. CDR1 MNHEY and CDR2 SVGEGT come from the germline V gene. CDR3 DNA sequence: TGTGCCAGCTGGGACAGGGACCAAGAAATGGTGAATGAGCAGTTCTTC. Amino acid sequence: CASWDRDQEMVNEQFF.

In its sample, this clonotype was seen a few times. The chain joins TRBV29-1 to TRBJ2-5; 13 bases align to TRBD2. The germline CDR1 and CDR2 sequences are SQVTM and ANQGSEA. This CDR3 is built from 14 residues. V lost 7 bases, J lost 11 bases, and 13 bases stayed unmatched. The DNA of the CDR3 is TGCAGCGGTAGGACTAGCGGGAGAACGAATGAGCAGTACTTC. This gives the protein CSGRTSGRTNEQYF.

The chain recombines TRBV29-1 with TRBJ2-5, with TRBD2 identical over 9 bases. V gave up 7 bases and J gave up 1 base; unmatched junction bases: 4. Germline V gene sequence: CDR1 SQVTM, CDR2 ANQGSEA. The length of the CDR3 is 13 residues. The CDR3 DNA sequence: TGCAGCGGGAGCGGGGGGCTCCAAGAGACCCAGTACTTC. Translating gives CSGSGGLQETQYF. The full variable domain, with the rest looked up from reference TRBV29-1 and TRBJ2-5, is SAVISQKPSRDICQRGTSLTIQCQVDSQVTMMFWYRQQPGQSLTLIATANQGSEATYESGFVIDKFPISRPNLTFSTLTVSNMSPEDSSIYLCSGSGGLQETQYFGPGTRLLVL.

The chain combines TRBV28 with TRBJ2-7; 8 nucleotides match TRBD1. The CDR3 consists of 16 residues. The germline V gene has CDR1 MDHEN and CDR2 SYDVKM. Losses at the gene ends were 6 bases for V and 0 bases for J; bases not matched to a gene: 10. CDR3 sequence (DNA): TGTGCCAGCAGCAGAACCGGGACAGGAACCTCCTACGAGCAGTACTTC. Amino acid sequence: CASSRTGTGTSYEQYF.

CDR3 nucleotide sequence: TGTGCCAGCAGCCCAACGGAGGCAGGGGATGCGACCCAGTACTTC. This encodes CASSPTEAGDATQYF. V usage is TRBV7-8 and J usage is TRBJ2-7, with a possible D match to TRBD1 (6 bases). The DNA matches TRBJ2-5 better at its end, which makes the J call doubtful. This CDR3 is 15 amino acids long. Germline assignment: CDR1 SGHVS and CDR2 FQNEAQ.

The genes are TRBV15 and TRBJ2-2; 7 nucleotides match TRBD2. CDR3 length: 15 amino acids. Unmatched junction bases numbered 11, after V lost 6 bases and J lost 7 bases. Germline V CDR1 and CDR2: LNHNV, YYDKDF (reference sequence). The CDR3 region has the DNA TGTGCCACCAGAATTGGGCGGGAGATATTCGGGGAGCTGTTTTTT. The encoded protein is CATRIGREIFGELFF.

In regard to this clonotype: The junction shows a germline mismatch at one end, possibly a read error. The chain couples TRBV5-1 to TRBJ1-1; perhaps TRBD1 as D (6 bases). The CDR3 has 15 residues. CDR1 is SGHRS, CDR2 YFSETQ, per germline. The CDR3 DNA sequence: TGCGCCAGCAGCTTCAAACAGGGACTGAACACTGAAGCTCTCTTT. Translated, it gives CASSFKQGLNTEALF.

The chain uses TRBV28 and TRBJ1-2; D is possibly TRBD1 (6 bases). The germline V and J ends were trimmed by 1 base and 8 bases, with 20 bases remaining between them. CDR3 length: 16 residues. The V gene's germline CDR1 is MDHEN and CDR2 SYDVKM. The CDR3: CASSLSGTIKVGGYTF. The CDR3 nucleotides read TGTGCCAGCAGTTTATCTGGGACAATCAAAGTAGGAGGCTACACCTTC.

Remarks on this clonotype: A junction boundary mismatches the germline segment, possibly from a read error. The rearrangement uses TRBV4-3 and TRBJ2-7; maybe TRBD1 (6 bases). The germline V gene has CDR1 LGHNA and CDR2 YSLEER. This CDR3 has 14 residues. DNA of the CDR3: TGCGCCTGCAGCCCAGGGACACACTCCTACGAGCAGTACTTC. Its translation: CACSPGTHSYEQYF.

The CDR3 DNA reads TGTGCCAGCAGCTCGAGGGAGTCCGTCTACAATGAGCAGTTCTTC. Translating it yields CASSSRESVYNEQFF. J is TRBJ2-1 and V is TRBV9; D possibly corresponds to TRBD2 (5 bases). Trimming pared 4 bases from V and 3 bases from J, leaving 14 bases between. This CDR3 is built from 15 residues. Germline assignment: CDR1 SGDLS and CDR2 YYNGEE.

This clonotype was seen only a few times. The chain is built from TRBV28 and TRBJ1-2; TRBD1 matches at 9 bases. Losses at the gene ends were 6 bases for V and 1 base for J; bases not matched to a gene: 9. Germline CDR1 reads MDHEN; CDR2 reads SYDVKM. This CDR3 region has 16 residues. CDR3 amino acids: CASRSSGTGINYGYTF. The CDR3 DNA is TGTGCCAGCAGGTCCTCCGGGACAGGGATTAACTATGGCTACACCTTC.

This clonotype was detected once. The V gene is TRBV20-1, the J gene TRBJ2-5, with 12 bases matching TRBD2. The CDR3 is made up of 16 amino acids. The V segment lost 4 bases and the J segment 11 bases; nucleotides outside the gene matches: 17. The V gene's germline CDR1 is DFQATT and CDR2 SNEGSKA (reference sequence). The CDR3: CSAKSGLAGTYNEQYF. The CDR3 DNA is TGCAGTGCTAAGAGCGGACTAGCGGGAACCTACAATGAGCAGTACTTC.